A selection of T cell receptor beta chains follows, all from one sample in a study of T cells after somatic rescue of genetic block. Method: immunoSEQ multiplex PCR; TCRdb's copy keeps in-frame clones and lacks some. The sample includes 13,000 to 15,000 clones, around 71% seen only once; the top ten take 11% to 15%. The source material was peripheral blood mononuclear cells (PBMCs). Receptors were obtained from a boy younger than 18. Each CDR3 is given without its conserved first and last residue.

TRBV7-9	ASSLVKDSPLH
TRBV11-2	ASSYDRDYGYT
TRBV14	ASSQVGGEGYGYT
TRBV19	ASSFRGPNYEQY
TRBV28	ASTQGGHTEAF
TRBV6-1	ASSNQFYGYT
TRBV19	ASRYKQGGETQY
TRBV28	ASSRPDPRGLF
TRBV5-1	ASSLVQGERYEQY
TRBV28	ASSSGGRIYEQY
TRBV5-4	ASSLKVLTSGIVSQETQY
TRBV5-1	ASGQGQETQY
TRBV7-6	ASSLEGGGAVSYEQY
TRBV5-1	ASSWGTGAAF
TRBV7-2	ASSQTGSALEKLF
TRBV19	ASTETGAAWDTEAF
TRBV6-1	ASSEVGVPYNSPLH
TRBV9	ASSAQVGDSPLH
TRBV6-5	ASSYELQGEQF
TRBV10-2	ASSERAGGDNQPQH
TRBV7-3	ASSLSGGEQY
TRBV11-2	ASSLQGPKSNEKLF
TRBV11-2	ASSLVGKGNNSPLH
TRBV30	AWSPGLESYEQY
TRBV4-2	ASSQEVTGVGLSQPQH
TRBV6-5	ASSYSNGRAYNEQF
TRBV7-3	ASSLWGTGANEQF
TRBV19	ASSTPPGLAGVLF
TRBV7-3	ASSFTGMNTEAF
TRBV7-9	ASSSHPRLAGARGVL
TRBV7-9	ASSLVASLYEQY
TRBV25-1	ASSEMENTIY
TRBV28	ASSLIGTAYQETQY